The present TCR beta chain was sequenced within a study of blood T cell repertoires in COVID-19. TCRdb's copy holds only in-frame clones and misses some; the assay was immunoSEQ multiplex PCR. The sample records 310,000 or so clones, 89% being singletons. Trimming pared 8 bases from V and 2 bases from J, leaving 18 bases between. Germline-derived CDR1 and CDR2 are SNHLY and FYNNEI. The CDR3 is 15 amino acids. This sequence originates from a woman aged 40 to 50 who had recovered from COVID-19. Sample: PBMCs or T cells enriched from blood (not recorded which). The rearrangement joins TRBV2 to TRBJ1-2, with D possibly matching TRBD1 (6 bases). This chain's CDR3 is CASLKDRSMNYGYTF. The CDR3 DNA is TGTGCCAGCCTCAAGGACAGAAGCATGAACTATGGCTACACCTTC.